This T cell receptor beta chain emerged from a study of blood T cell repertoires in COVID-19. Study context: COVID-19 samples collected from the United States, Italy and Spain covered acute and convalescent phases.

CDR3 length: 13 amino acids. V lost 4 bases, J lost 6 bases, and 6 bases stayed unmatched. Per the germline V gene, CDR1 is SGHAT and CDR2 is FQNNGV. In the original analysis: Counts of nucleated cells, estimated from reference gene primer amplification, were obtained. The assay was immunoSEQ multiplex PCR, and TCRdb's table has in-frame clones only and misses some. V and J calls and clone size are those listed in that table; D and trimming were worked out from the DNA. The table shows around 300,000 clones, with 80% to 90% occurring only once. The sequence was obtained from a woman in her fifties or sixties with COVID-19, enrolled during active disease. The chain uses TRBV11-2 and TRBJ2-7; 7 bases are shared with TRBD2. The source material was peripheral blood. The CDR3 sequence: CASSSRAGFEQYF. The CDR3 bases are TGTGCCAGCAGCTCCCGAGCGGGATTCGAGCAGTACTTC.